This entry lists 27 T cell receptor beta chains sequenced from one sample in a study of T-cell reconstitution after alpha-beta-depleted transplantation in children. The library targeted TCRbeta and was prepared with unique molecular identifiers. TCRdb used MiXCR to reprocess the PCR reads, holding one entry per CDR3 protein. The sample carries approximately 590,000 distinct CDR3 sequences, roughly 10% recorded once. The starting material was PBMCs from the stem cell graft donor, obtained from the stem cell graft. These receptors all stem from a human donor who donated a stem cell graft to a child with acute myeloid leukemia.

This clonotype was seen just once. V gene TRBV20-1 combines with J gene TRBJ2-2; 8 nucleotides align to TRBD2. This CDR3 is built from 14 residues. Germline V gene lookup returns CDR1 DFQATT and CDR2 SNEGSKA (reference sequence). The junction had 8 bases not matched to a gene; V was cut back by 6 bases and J by 5 bases. CDR3 sequence: CSAPGTRGTGELFF. Here the CDR3 DNA reads TGCAGTGCCCCCGGGACTAGAGGGACCGGGGAGCTGTTTTTT.

This chain uses TRBV19 with TRBJ2-6, with no clear D. Trimming pared 6 bases from V and 0 bases from J, leaving 9 bases between. Germline V gene sequence: CDR1 LNHDA, CDR2 SQIVND (reference sequence). The CDR3 length is 15 residues. The CDR3 region is CASSDRTSGANVLTF. DNA of the CDR3: TGTGCCAGTAGCGACCGGACCTCTGGGGCCAACGTCCTGACTTTC.

This clonotype appeared many times. The CDR3 protein is CASSQDRVYEQYF. The DNA for the CDR3 is TGTGCCAGCAGTCAGGACAGGGTCTACGAGCAGTACTTC. The chain links TRBV3-1 to TRBJ2-7; 8 nucleotides agree with TRBD1. This CDR3 has 13 amino acids. CDR1 is LGHDT and CDR2 is YNNKEL in the germline V gene (reference sequence). After removal of 6 bases from V and 3 bases from J, the junction contained 4 bases not matched to a gene.

This clonotype was detected a few times. The V and J genes are TRBV3-1 and TRBJ2-5, with a possible D match to TRBD2 (6 bases). The ends were cut back, 1 base at V and 4 bases at J, with 19 bases in the middle. The germline V gene has CDR1 LGHDT and CDR2 YNNKEL (reference sequence). CDR3 length: 17 amino acids. This CDR3 reads CASSQGTAGGVGETQYF. Here the CDR3 DNA reads TGTGCCAGCAGCCAAGGGACCGCCGGGGGAGTGGGAGAGACCCAGTACTTC.

This clonotype turned up a few times. The V gene is TRBV7-2, the J gene TRBJ2-7; D not resolved. Per germline, CDR1 SGHTA and CDR2 FQGNSA. CDR3 length equals 15 residues. The V and J ends lost 5 bases and 2 bases respectively, with 16 bases between them. The CDR3 nucleotides read TGTGCCAGCAGCCACTCCGGCAGTTATACCTACGAGCAGTACTTC. The encoded protein is CASSHSGSYTYEQYF.

The chain combines TRBV20-1 with TRBJ2-4; weak D call: TRBD2 (5 bases). The CDR3 length is 13 residues. The V gene's germline CDR1 is DFQATT and CDR2 SNEGSKA (reference sequence). In DNA, the CDR3 is TGCAGCCTCGGGGTCATAGCCAAAAACATTCAGTACTTC. It yields the protein CSLGVIAKNIQYF.

This clonotype was seen many times. The chain joins TRBV4-3 to TRBJ2-7; D unresolved. Germline values: CDR1 LGHNA, CDR2 YSLEER. V was trimmed by 1 base and J by 2 bases, leaving 12 bases between them. CDR3 length: 15 amino acids. For the CDR3, the DNA is TGCGCCAGCAGCCAAGTCCTTGACACAGCCTACGAGCAGTACTTC. Its translation is CASSQVLDTAYEQYF.

The rearrangement uses TRBV30 and TRBJ1-3, with D unresolved. The germline V gene has CDR1 GTSNPN and CDR2 SVGIG (reference sequence). Deletions cut 3 bases from V and 9 bases from J, with 6 bases between. The CDR3 extends over 10 amino acids. This CDR3 reads CAWREGTIYF. Written as DNA, the CDR3 is TGTGCCTGGAGAGAAGGCACCATATATTTT.

The J gene is TRBJ2-5, the V gene TRBV5-6; TRBD1 matches 7 bases. Trimming at V came to 4 bases and at J to 5 bases, leaving 17 bases not matched to a gene. The length of the CDR3 is 17 residues. Per the germline V gene, CDR1 is SGHDT and CDR2 is YYEEEE. CDR3 nucleotides: TGTGCCAGCAGCCTTCTCTACCGACAGGGCATGATGGAGACCCAGTACTTC. It yields the protein CASSLLYRQGMMETQYF.

This clonotype showed up just a few times. This chain joins TRBV2 and TRBJ1-4; D gene uncertain. V lost 7 bases and J lost 8, with 17 bases in between. CDR3 size: 14 residues. Germline lookup yields CDR1 SNHLY and CDR2 FYNNEI. CDR3 region: CASNRNGWKEKLFF. Here the CDR3 DNA reads TGTGCCAGCAATAGAAACGGGTGGAAGGAAAAACTGTTTTTT.

The V gene is TRBV10-3, the J gene TRBJ2-3, with D unclear. Per germline, CDR1 ENHRY and CDR2 SYGVKD. The CDR3 totals 11 residues. Trimming removed 8 bases at V and 3 bases at J, with 6 bases between. Written as DNA, the CDR3 is TGTGCCATCCGACGTACAGATACGCAGTATTTT. Translation gives CAIRRTDTQYF.

In this sample, this clonotype turned up a few times. The J gene is TRBJ2-1, the V gene TRBV4-3; D not resolved. CDR3 length: 14 residues. Germline V CDR1 and CDR2: LGHNA, YSLEER. V lost 4 bases and J 7 bases, leaving 14 bases between the germline ends. The CDR3 region has the DNA TGCGCCAGCAGCCTTCTCCGCTTGGGGAATGAGCAGTTCTTC. It translates to CASSLLRLGNEQFF.

This clonotype was seen at least ten times. The rearrangement links TRBV5-1 to TRBJ2-5, with TRBD1 matching over 8 bases. The CDR3 length is 14 residues. Trimming at V came to 4 bases and at J to 4 bases, leaving 6 bases not matched to a gene. CDR1 is SGHRS and CDR2 is YFSETQ in the germline V gene. The CDR3: CASSKDRALETQYF. The CDR3 bases are TGCGCCAGCAGCAAGGACAGGGCTCTAGAGACCCAGTACTTC.

The J gene is TRBJ2-1, the V gene TRBV3-1; D gene ambiguous. Germline CDR1 reads LGHDT; CDR2 reads YNNKEL (reference sequence). CDR3 length: 12 residues. V was cut by 5 bases and J by 10 bases, with 12 bases left in between. This CDR3 is CASSYKLSEQFF. The CDR3 DNA sequence: TGTGCCAGCAGCTACAAGTTATCCGAGCAGTTCTTC.

The J gene is TRBJ2-3, the V gene TRBV24-1; TRBD2 might be the D (5 bases). Germline lookup yields CDR1 KGHDR and CDR2 SFDVKD. The CDR3 runs to 14 residues. V was cut by 2 bases and J by 2 bases, with 7 bases left in between. As DNA, the CDR3 is TGTGCCACCAGTGATTCCCTAGCCACAGATACGCAGTATTTT. This translates into CATSDSLATDTQYF.

This chain connects TRBV6-2 or TRBV6-3 to TRBJ2-7; D is perhaps TRBD1 (6 bases). V was shortened by 1 base and J by 2 bases, with 15 bases between the two germline ends. Germline CDR1 MNHEY, CDR2 SVGEGT. There are 16 residues in the CDR3. Here the CDR3 reads CASSYLPGQIPYEQYF. The CDR3 DNA sequence: TGTGCCAGCAGTTACTTGCCCGGACAGATTCCCTACGAGCAGTACTTC.

CDR3 nucleotide sequence: TGCAGCGTTGTTGGGGAAATCTACGAGCAGTACTTC. Amino acids: CSVVGEIYEQYF. This chain connects TRBV29-1 to TRBJ2-7; D is undetermined. CDR1 and CDR2 (germline): SQVTM, ANQGSEA. The ends were cut back, 4 bases at V and 3 bases at J, with 10 bases in the middle. The length of the CDR3 is 12 residues.

At least ten counts were recorded for this clonotype. V and J are TRBV7-2 and TRBJ2-1; 9 nucleotides line up with TRBD2. Germline V gene lookup returns CDR1 SGHTA and CDR2 FQGNSA. J was trimmed by 7 bases and V by 5 bases; bases with no gene match: 15. This CDR3 comprises 17 residues. The CDR3 sequence: CASSPTSLAGAQNEQFF. The CDR3 coding sequence is TGTGCCAGCAGCCCCACATCATTAGCGGGAGCGCAGAATGAGCAGTTCTTC.

This clonotype was seen at least ten times. The chain has TRBV7-8 and TRBJ2-2; 9 positions agree with TRBD2. The V segment lost 2 bases and the J segment 4 bases; nucleotides outside the gene matches: 5. The length of the CDR3 is 16 residues. Germline CDR1 and CDR2: SGHVS and FQNEAQ. The CDR3 spells CASSLTAGGPTGELFF. DNA of the CDR3: TGTGCCAGCAGCTTAACAGCGGGAGGACCCACCGGGGAGCTGTTTTTT.

This clonotype has at least ten counts. V is TRBV3-1 and J is TRBJ1-2; D is ambiguous. CDR1 and CDR2 from the germline V gene are LGHDT and YNNKEL (reference sequence). CDR3 length: 8 amino acids. Trimming pared 6 bases from V and 11 bases from J, leaving 4 bases between. The chain's CDR3 is CASSHYTF. The CDR3 DNA reads TGTGCCAGCAGTCATTACACCTTC.

This clonotype appeared a few times. The chain combines TRBV2 with TRBJ1-5, with no clear D. V lost 6 bases, J lost 7 bases, and 16 bases lay in between. The CDR3 is 14 residues long. Germline V CDR1 and CDR2: SNHLY, FYNNEI. The CDR3 DNA is TGTGCCAGCAGCGAGGCTGGGTTGAAACAGCCCCAGCATTTT. Its translation: CASSEAGLKQPQHF.

The sample holds a few counts of this clonotype. This chain joins TRBV11-2 and TRBJ2-7, with D possibly TRBD2 on 6 matching bases. V was trimmed by 6 bases and J by 1 base, leaving 16 bases between them. Germline V gives CDR1 SGHAT, CDR2 FQNNGV. There are 15 residues in the CDR3. The CDR3 DNA sequence: TGTGCCAGCAGGGTTATCGGGGGAGAGTCCTACGAGCAGTACTTC. This encodes CASRVIGGESYEQYF.

This sequence joins TRBV12-3 or TRBV12-4 and TRBJ1-5; 8 bases line up with TRBD1. The J segment lost 0 bases and the V segment lost 6 bases, leaving 4 bases of the junction unmatched. CDR3 length: 15 amino acids. The CDR3 sequence is CASSPQGGSNQPQHF. CDR3 DNA sequence: TGTGCCAGCAGCCCACAGGGGGGTAGCAATCAGCCCCAGCATTTT.

This sequence joins TRBV5-1 and TRBJ2-2, with D unresolved. Germline-derived CDR1 and CDR2 are SGHRS and YFSETQ. The CDR3 is 14 amino acids. Trimming shortened V by 0 bases and J by 6 bases, and 9 bases separated the two germline ends. CDR3 amino acids: CASSLDPHAGELFF. The CDR3 DNA reads TGCGCCAGCAGCTTGGATCCGCACGCCGGGGAGCTGTTTTTT.

This clonotype was observed a handful of times. In DNA form, the CDR3 reads TGTGCCACCAGTGATTTAAGACAGGGGGCGGGCGAGACCCAGTACTTC. It encodes CATSDLRQGAGETQYF. The chain employs TRBV24-1 and TRBJ2-5, with 10 bases identical to TRBD1. This CDR3 spans 16 amino acids. Germline lookup yields CDR1 KGHDR and CDR2 SFDVKD. The trim removed 1 base at V and 5 bases at J, leaving 6 bases unmatched.

The chain carries TRBV12-3 or TRBV12-4 and TRBJ1-1; D might be TRBD1 (6 bases). The CDR3 consists of 14 residues. Trimming stripped 3 bases from V and 1 base from J, with 9 bases between. The CDR3 spells CASSFQQGNTEAFF. For the CDR3, the DNA is TGTGCCAGCAGTTTTCAACAGGGGAACACTGAAGCTTTCTTT.

The J gene is TRBJ1-2, the V gene TRBV29-1, with a weak D call TRBD1 (5 bases). Per the germline V gene, CDR1 is SQVTM and CDR2 is ANQGSEA. The CDR3 spans 12 residues. Trimming took 2 bases from V and 8 from J, leaving 12 bases between them. Here the CDR3 DNA reads TGCAGCGTTGAATCGGGGTGGGACGGCTACACCTTC. Its translation is CSVESGWDGYTF.